One T cell receptor (beta chain) is described in this entry. The entry originates in a study of blood T cell repertoires in COVID-19. The wider study: Acute and convalescent COVID-19 samples came from the United States, Italy and Spain. From T cells, B-cell-depleted T cells, or PBMCs came the material, which was cDNA or gDNA.

V lost 5 bases to trimming and J lost 5 bases; unmatched junction nucleotides: 4. This CDR3 spans 14 amino acids. CDR1 and CDR2 (germline): MDHEN, SYDVKM. In the original workflow: Reference gene primer amplification in the assay estimated nucleated cell counts. The repertoire was sequenced with immunoSEQ multiplex PCR; TCRdb's copy has only in-frame clones and lacks some. The D gene and trimming were derived from the DNA, and the V and J assignments and clone size from that table. Of about 63,000 clones listed, approximately 88% were seen once; the top ten hold approximately 5%. The sample was peripheral blood. This clonotype was sampled from a human donor in a cohort sampled during active COVID-19. V gene TRBV28 combines with J gene TRBJ1-5, with 9 bases aligning to TRBD1. The CDR3 coding sequence is TGTGCCAGCAGTCCCGGGACAGGGTATCAGCCCCAGCATTTT. Translated, it gives CASSPGTGYQPQHF.